This passage covers 22 T cell receptor beta chains from one sample sequenced in a study of blood T cells in healthy people across ages. A J-beta primer mix and a sample-barcoded 5' primer were used in a second PCR of about 7 to 12 cycles. TCRdb used MiXCR to reprocess the 5' RACE reads, holding one entry per CDR3 protein. The sample comprises about 830,000 distinct CDR3 sequences, around 68% of which are singletons, and about 27% rests with the top ten. The material sequenced was blood. These receptors all stem from a man aged 25 to 40 in good health.

V and J are TRBV7-2 and TRBJ2-3, with 8 bases lining up with TRBD1. Trimming cost V 5 bases and J 5 bases; bases outside gene matches: 6. This CDR3 has 14 residues. Per germline, CDR1 SGHTA and CDR2 FQGNSA. CDR3 amino acids: CASSRDRLIDTQYF. The CDR3 DNA sequence: TGTGCCAGCAGCCGGGACAGGCTGATAGATACGCAGTATTTT.

This chain joins TRBV6-2 or TRBV6-3 and TRBJ1-3; D remains ambiguous. Trimming removed 8 bases at V and 0 bases at J, with 8 bases between. Germline CDR1 reads MNHEY; CDR2 reads SVGEGT. This CDR3 contains 13 residues. The CDR3 region has the DNA TGTGCCAGCTGTCAGCCCTCTGGAAACACCATATATTTT. This translates into CASCQPSGNTIYF.

About this clonotype: A read error may explain this, as a much larger clone is one base away. The chain uses TRBV20-1 and TRBJ2-1; 12 bases align to TRBD2. Germline CDR1 DFQATT, CDR2 SNEGSKA (reference sequence). CDR3 length: 16 amino acids. The CDR3 DNA is TGCGGTGCCCCGGCTAGCGGGGGGGACGCCTACAATGAGCAGTTCTTC. Translation gives CGAPASGGDAYNEQFF.

The chain joins TRBV6-2 or TRBV6-3 to TRBJ2-1; D assignment may be TRBD1 or TRBD2 (6 bases each). Germline V gene sequence: CDR1 MNHEY, CDR2 SVGEGT. The germline V and J ends were trimmed by 6 bases and 4 bases, with 13 bases remaining between them. This CDR3 comprises 14 residues. The CDR3 reads CASRKGGQYNEQFF. Written as DNA, the CDR3 is TGTGCCAGCAGGAAAGGGGGGCAATACAATGAGCAGTTCTTC.

This rearrangement joins TRBV6-6 to TRBJ2-1, with D perhaps assigned TRBD1 or TRBD2 (6 bases each). The V and J ends lost 2 bases and 14 bases respectively, with 13 bases between them. CDR3 length: 12 residues. Germline CDR1 reads MNHNY; CDR2 reads SVGAGI (reference sequence). CDR3 bases: TGTGCCAGCAGTTACCCGGGGGCCGAGGAGTTCTTC. Translating gives CASSYPGAEEFF.

This clonotype was detected only a few times. The chain joins TRBV4-2 to TRBJ2-5; 7 bases map to TRBD2. Per the germline V gene, CDR1 is LGHNA and CDR2 is YNFKEQ. V lost 1 base and J lost 4; bases outside the gene matches: 9. The CDR3 totals 16 residues. CDR3 sequence: CASSQGVQRGVETQYF. Here the CDR3 DNA reads TGTGCCAGCAGCCAAGGTGTCCAGCGGGGAGTAGAGACCCAGTACTTC.

The chain links TRBV7-3 to TRBJ2-1; 7 positions agree with TRBD2. Trimming took 4 bases from V and 4 from J; bases not matched to a gene: 4. Germline lookup yields CDR1 SGHTA and CDR2 FQGTGA. The CDR3 covers 14 residues. In DNA form, the CDR3 reads TGTGCCAGCAGCTCGCTAGCGGATTACAATGAGCAGTTCTTC. Protein: CASSSLADYNEQFF.

This clonotype has only a few counts. This sequence joins TRBV25-1 and TRBJ2-3; a weak D match, TRBD2 (5 bases). V was pared by 3 bases and J by 6 bases, with 13 bases between. The CDR3 sequence is 14 residues long. CDR1 MGHDK and CDR2 SYGVNS come from the germline V gene. The CDR3 spells CASSERPAGDTQYF. In nucleotides, the CDR3 is TGTGCCAGCAGTGAGAGACCCGCGGGCGATACGCAGTATTTT. Complete variable domain (other parts from reference TRBV25-1 and TRBJ2-3): EADIYQTPRYLVIGTGKKITLECSQTMGHDKMYWYQQDPGMELHLIHYSYGVNSTEKGDLSSESTVSRIRTEHFPLTLESARPSHTSQYLCASSERPAGDTQYFGPGTRLTVL.

The chain joins TRBV2 to TRBJ2-1, with 7 bases matching TRBD1. The CDR3 runs to 14 residues. V lost 8 bases and J lost 6; bases outside the gene matches: 10. Germline assignment: CDR1 SNHLY and CDR2 FYNNEI. The CDR3 reads CASPLTGPGNEQFF. The CDR3 DNA reads as TGTGCCAGCCCTTTGACAGGGCCCGGCAATGAGCAGTTCTTC.

The J gene is TRBJ2-6, the V gene TRBV4-1; D unresolved. The CDR3 totals 15 residues. V lost 0 bases and J 4 bases, leaving 7 bases between the germline ends. Germline V gene lookup returns CDR1 MGHRA and CDR2 YSYEKL. This chain's CDR3 is CASSQDRPGANVLTF. CDR3 bases: TGCGCCAGCAGCCAAGATCGTCCCGGGGCCAACGTCCTGACTTTC.

J is TRBJ1-6 and V is TRBV6-2 or TRBV6-3; weak D call: TRBD1 (6 bases). Germline V lookup: CDR1 MNHEY, CDR2 SVGEGT. The V and J ends lost 9 bases and 5 bases respectively, with 17 bases between them. This CDR3 has 15 amino acids. CDR3 nucleotide sequence: TGTGCCAGTCAGGGCGGGACACCGAATAATTCACCCCTCCACTTT. Amino acids: CASQGGTPNNSPLHF.

This chain links TRBV7-9 with TRBJ1-5, with 7 bases identical to TRBD1. The CDR3 contains 16 residues. Germline V lookup: CDR1 SEHNR, CDR2 FQNEAQ (reference sequence). Trimming took 1 base from V and 7 from J; bases not matched to a gene: 10. The CDR3 spells CASSLGGTGAWQPQHF. CDR3 bases: TGTGCCAGCAGCTTAGGTGGTACAGGGGCATGGCAGCCCCAGCATTTT. The full variable domain, its missing parts supplied by reference TRBV7-9 and TRBJ1-5, is DTGVSQNPRHKITKRGQNVTFRCDPISEHNRLYWYRQTLGQGPEFLTYFQNEAQLEKSRLLSDRFSAERPKGSFSTLEIQRTEQGDSAMYLCASSLGGTGAWQPQHFGDGTRLSIL.

This chain connects TRBV9 to TRBJ1-2; TRBD1 is a possible D gene (6 bases). The CDR3 consists of 14 residues. V shed 4 bases and J shed 6 bases, with 16 bases lying between them. Germline V lookup: CDR1 SGDLS, CDR2 YYNGEE. Written as DNA, the CDR3 is TGTGCCAGCAGCCCTAGAGGCCAGGGGCATGGCTACACCTTC. Encoded protein: CASSPRGQGHGYTF.

V is TRBV24-1 and J is TRBJ2-1; D gene ambiguous. The V and J ends lost 7 bases and 7 bases respectively, with 13 bases between them. The V gene's germline CDR1 is KGHDR and CDR2 SFDVKD. The CDR3 spans 13 residues. DNA for the CDR3: TGTGCCACCAGCCTGAACTATGGGAATGAGCAGTTCTTC. It yields the protein CATSLNYGNEQFF.

The CDR3 DNA sequence: TGCGCCAGCAGCCAAGATGGGGACACTGAAGCTTTCTTT. Its translation is CASSQDGDTEAFF. The rearrangement uses TRBV4-3 and TRBJ1-1; the D is unclear. Germline V gives CDR1 LGHNA, CDR2 YSLEER. This CDR3 comprises 13 residues. V lost 0 bases and J 3 bases, leaving 5 bases between the germline ends.

The chain links TRBV4-3 to TRBJ2-1, with 9 bases that match TRBD1. CDR3 length: 15 amino acids. V lost 5 bases, J lost 5 bases, and 7 bases stayed unmatched. From germline, CDR1 is LGHNA and CDR2 YSLEER. In nucleotides, the CDR3 is TGCGCCAGCAGCTACAACAGGGGGCAGAACAATGAGCAGTTCTTC. Its protein product is CASSYNRGQNNEQFF.

This clonotype occurred once. The CDR3 region is CASSARILQDQPQHF. Here the CDR3 DNA reads TGTGCCAGCAGCGCCCGGATCCTCCAGGATCAGCCCCAGCATTTT. J is TRBJ1-5 and V is TRBV7-2; D is ambiguous. This CDR3 is 15 amino acids long. The V end lost 5 bases, the J end lost 5 bases, and 16 bases lay between the germline ends. Per germline, CDR1 SGHTA and CDR2 FQGNSA.

The chain links TRBV6-5 to TRBJ2-7, with 7 bases aligning to TRBD1. With 5 bases clipped from V and 5 bases from J, the junction kept 9 bases outside the gene matches. There are 14 residues in the CDR3. CDR1 is MNHEY and CDR2 is SVGAGI in the germline V gene. The CDR3 loop is CASSPDRVLHEQYF. The CDR3 DNA reads TGTGCCAGCAGTCCCGACAGGGTTTTGCACGAGCAGTACTTC.

J is TRBJ1-1 and V is TRBV18, with D unclear. This CDR3 has 13 amino acids. Germline V gives CDR1 KGHSH, CDR2 LQKENI. The V end was cut by 2 bases, the J end by 1 base, with 5 bases between. CDR3 sequence reads: CASSPAQNTEAFF. The CDR3 nucleotides read TGTGCCAGCTCACCAGCACAGAACACTGAAGCTTTCTTT.

The chain carries TRBV7-2 and TRBJ2-5; D gene uncertain. The CDR3 covers 12 residues. The V end lost 0 bases, the J end lost 12 bases, and 11 bases lay between the germline ends. In germline, CDR1 is SGHTA, CDR2 FQGNSA. The CDR3 loop reads CASSLAHAPEYF. The DNA of the CDR3 is TGTGCCAGCAGCTTAGCGCATGCGCCAGAGTACTTC.

The chain carries TRBV10-3 and TRBJ2-2; D gene uncertain. Trimming left V 6 bases short and J 3 bases short, with 5 bases between. Germline values: CDR1 ENHRY, CDR2 SYGVKD. There are 12 residues in the CDR3. CDR3 coding DNA: TGTGCCATCAGCCACGACACCGGGGAGCTGTTTTTT. This encodes CAISHDTGELFF.

This clonotype has a single count. The chain employs TRBV6-2 or TRBV6-3 and TRBJ2-5; D perhaps matches TRBD1 (6 bases). The CDR3 sequence is 13 residues long. CDR1 is MNHEY and CDR2 is SVGEGT in the germline V gene. Deletions cut 6 bases from V and 5 bases from J, with 13 bases between. This chain's CDR3 is CASRNGQMETQYF. Here the CDR3 DNA reads TGTGCCAGCAGAAACGGACAGATGGAGACCCAGTACTTC.